Sequencing of this T cell receptor (beta chain) was carried out in a study of CD8 T cells in acute hepatitis C reinfection (dated by TCRdb to 2020 to 2022). As for the study more broadly: Both during acute infection and after viral clearance, the study profiled the TCRbeta repertoire of CD8+ T cells that were specific for the HCV NS3-1073 epitope. Paired acute and follow-up samples were contributed by four spontaneous resolvers. What the authors observed across the whole study: About 13 public clonotypes were found regardless of outcome, and V04-02/J02-02 was used by one public clonotype. CDR3 sequences shared with other epitopes were rarely observed, and exact matching may have been limited by differing sequencing approaches. All groups preferentially used the TRBV04 and TRBV06 gene families, and overrepresentation in the naive pool did not explain this preferential usage. No follow-up repertoires were available for chronically infected subjects, since NS3-1073 specific cells were too rare to be sorted. Because bulk sequencing covered only the TCRbeta chain, the alphabeta pairing of the public clonotypes could not be determined. Diversity in the NS3-1073 specific repertoires was high, and no significant differences in diversity emerged among acute resolver, follow-up resolver and acute chronic samples.

As regards this clone: Its antigen is still unknown. Per-base quality was not reported, and no clone a single base away is much larger than it.

The time point label corresponds to: naive CD8 control sorted from an acute-time-point sample. Enrolled in the Montreal Hepatitis C Cohort (HEPCO) in Canada, the donors were people who inject drugs, and these donors were followed every 3 months. Acute primary HCV infection was defined by a positive HCV RNA or antibody test following a negative test within the previous 24 weeks. CD3, CD8 and CD45RO antibodies were used for surface staining, and dead cells were excluded with an aqua fixable dye. The cohort also included several subjects who developed chronic infection, defined as HCV RNA positivity at 24 weeks. From thawed, previously cryostored peripheral blood mononuclear cells, CD8+ T cells were purified through negative selection performed by means of the MACS CD8+ T cell Isolation Kit. A BD FACSAria II cell sorter was used to sort the cells. The germline ends are 14 bases apart after V is trimmed by 10 bases and J by 0 bases. CDR1 and CDR2 were assigned from the germline V gene as SGHDT and YYEEEE. Its CDR3 holds 14 amino acids, cysteine through phenylalanine. The DNA shown is the 42-base CDR3, in frame from base 1.

Genomic DNA was extracted from FACS-sorted cells, and TCRbeta chains were sequenced through the commercial immunoSEQ service. Per the source publication's procedure: ImmunoSEQ Analyzer software v3.0 and R v3.5.1 were the tools used to analyze the repertoire data. Only productive rearrangements were analyzed, because sequences with stop codons or out-of-frame rearrangements were removed. The sequencing provider supplied the Simpson diversity, Shannon entropy, CDR3 length and nucleotide addition metrics. Clonotypes were grouped by frequency into dominant, sub-dominant, low or lowest abundance categories, and clonotypes below 0.1% were left out of most analyses. A CDR3 amino acid clonotype was called public if the clonotype appeared in at least two subjects at a cumulative frequency of at least 0.5%. Drawn from immuneACCESS, this table holds only the in-frame rearrangements with V and J called that TCRdb kept. Clones are partly lost; checked studies trace under half to an unresolved V gene and leave the rest unexplained. The V and J calls and clone size were taken over from that table, and D and trimming were inferred from the DNA. This sample gives 35,000 to 40,000 clones in total; about 86% of them show up just once. Of the sample, 0.5% falls within the top ten clones.

Here the chain combines TRBV5-6 and TRBJ2-1; the D gene cannot be named for sure. The sequence was obtained from a man aged 25-40 years with chronic hepatitis C. The sequenced material came from naive CD8+ T cells from PBMCs. What the cell subset or site label conveys for this sample: sorted total naive CD45RO-negative CD8+ T cells. The DNA sequence reads TGTGCCTTCGGAGTGGGCCGCTCCTACAATGAGCAGTTCTTC. Its protein product is CAFGVGRSYNEQFF.